This is a list of T cell receptor beta chains from one sample in a study of shared clonotypes between healthy human individuals. Measured with immunoSEQ multiplex PCR; TCRdb has only the in-frame clones, and not every one. The profile shows about 750,000 clones, over 90% of them singletons. The specimen was naive CD8+ T cells sorted from blood. These receptors originate from a young man in good health. Each CDR3 is given with its conserved first and last residue.

>TRBJ1-1|TRBV6-6
CASSTGPDLPNPIF
>TRBJ2-5|TRBV30
CAWSVELAGVIRETQYF
>TRBJ2-1|TRBV25-1
CASSETVYNEQFF
>TRBJ2-7|TRBV14
CASRRSDSYEQYF
>TRBJ2-1|TRBV29-1
CSVVGPSTHYNEQFF
>TRBJ2-1|TRBV11-2
CASSLGGSSGSSYNEQFF
>TRBJ1-4|TRBV11-2
CASSQGDRGNEKLFF
>TRBJ1-2|TRBV2
CASSDSPEDPNYGYTF
>TRBJ1-5|TRBV27
CASSPPGGDRPQHF
>TRBJ2-1|TRBV19
CASSSWTSGRGDNEQFF
>TRBJ2-7|TRBV5-1
CASSSGTGSREQYF
>TRBJ2-7|TRBV7-2
CASSFPVGRTHEQYF
>TRBJ1-2|TRBV11-2
CASSLSRDRNYGYTF
>TRBJ1-1|TRBV2
CASSSYRGGTEAFF
>TRBJ2-1|TRBV20-1
CRAVGEQFF
>TRBJ2-7|TRBV11-1
CASSLELIYEQYF